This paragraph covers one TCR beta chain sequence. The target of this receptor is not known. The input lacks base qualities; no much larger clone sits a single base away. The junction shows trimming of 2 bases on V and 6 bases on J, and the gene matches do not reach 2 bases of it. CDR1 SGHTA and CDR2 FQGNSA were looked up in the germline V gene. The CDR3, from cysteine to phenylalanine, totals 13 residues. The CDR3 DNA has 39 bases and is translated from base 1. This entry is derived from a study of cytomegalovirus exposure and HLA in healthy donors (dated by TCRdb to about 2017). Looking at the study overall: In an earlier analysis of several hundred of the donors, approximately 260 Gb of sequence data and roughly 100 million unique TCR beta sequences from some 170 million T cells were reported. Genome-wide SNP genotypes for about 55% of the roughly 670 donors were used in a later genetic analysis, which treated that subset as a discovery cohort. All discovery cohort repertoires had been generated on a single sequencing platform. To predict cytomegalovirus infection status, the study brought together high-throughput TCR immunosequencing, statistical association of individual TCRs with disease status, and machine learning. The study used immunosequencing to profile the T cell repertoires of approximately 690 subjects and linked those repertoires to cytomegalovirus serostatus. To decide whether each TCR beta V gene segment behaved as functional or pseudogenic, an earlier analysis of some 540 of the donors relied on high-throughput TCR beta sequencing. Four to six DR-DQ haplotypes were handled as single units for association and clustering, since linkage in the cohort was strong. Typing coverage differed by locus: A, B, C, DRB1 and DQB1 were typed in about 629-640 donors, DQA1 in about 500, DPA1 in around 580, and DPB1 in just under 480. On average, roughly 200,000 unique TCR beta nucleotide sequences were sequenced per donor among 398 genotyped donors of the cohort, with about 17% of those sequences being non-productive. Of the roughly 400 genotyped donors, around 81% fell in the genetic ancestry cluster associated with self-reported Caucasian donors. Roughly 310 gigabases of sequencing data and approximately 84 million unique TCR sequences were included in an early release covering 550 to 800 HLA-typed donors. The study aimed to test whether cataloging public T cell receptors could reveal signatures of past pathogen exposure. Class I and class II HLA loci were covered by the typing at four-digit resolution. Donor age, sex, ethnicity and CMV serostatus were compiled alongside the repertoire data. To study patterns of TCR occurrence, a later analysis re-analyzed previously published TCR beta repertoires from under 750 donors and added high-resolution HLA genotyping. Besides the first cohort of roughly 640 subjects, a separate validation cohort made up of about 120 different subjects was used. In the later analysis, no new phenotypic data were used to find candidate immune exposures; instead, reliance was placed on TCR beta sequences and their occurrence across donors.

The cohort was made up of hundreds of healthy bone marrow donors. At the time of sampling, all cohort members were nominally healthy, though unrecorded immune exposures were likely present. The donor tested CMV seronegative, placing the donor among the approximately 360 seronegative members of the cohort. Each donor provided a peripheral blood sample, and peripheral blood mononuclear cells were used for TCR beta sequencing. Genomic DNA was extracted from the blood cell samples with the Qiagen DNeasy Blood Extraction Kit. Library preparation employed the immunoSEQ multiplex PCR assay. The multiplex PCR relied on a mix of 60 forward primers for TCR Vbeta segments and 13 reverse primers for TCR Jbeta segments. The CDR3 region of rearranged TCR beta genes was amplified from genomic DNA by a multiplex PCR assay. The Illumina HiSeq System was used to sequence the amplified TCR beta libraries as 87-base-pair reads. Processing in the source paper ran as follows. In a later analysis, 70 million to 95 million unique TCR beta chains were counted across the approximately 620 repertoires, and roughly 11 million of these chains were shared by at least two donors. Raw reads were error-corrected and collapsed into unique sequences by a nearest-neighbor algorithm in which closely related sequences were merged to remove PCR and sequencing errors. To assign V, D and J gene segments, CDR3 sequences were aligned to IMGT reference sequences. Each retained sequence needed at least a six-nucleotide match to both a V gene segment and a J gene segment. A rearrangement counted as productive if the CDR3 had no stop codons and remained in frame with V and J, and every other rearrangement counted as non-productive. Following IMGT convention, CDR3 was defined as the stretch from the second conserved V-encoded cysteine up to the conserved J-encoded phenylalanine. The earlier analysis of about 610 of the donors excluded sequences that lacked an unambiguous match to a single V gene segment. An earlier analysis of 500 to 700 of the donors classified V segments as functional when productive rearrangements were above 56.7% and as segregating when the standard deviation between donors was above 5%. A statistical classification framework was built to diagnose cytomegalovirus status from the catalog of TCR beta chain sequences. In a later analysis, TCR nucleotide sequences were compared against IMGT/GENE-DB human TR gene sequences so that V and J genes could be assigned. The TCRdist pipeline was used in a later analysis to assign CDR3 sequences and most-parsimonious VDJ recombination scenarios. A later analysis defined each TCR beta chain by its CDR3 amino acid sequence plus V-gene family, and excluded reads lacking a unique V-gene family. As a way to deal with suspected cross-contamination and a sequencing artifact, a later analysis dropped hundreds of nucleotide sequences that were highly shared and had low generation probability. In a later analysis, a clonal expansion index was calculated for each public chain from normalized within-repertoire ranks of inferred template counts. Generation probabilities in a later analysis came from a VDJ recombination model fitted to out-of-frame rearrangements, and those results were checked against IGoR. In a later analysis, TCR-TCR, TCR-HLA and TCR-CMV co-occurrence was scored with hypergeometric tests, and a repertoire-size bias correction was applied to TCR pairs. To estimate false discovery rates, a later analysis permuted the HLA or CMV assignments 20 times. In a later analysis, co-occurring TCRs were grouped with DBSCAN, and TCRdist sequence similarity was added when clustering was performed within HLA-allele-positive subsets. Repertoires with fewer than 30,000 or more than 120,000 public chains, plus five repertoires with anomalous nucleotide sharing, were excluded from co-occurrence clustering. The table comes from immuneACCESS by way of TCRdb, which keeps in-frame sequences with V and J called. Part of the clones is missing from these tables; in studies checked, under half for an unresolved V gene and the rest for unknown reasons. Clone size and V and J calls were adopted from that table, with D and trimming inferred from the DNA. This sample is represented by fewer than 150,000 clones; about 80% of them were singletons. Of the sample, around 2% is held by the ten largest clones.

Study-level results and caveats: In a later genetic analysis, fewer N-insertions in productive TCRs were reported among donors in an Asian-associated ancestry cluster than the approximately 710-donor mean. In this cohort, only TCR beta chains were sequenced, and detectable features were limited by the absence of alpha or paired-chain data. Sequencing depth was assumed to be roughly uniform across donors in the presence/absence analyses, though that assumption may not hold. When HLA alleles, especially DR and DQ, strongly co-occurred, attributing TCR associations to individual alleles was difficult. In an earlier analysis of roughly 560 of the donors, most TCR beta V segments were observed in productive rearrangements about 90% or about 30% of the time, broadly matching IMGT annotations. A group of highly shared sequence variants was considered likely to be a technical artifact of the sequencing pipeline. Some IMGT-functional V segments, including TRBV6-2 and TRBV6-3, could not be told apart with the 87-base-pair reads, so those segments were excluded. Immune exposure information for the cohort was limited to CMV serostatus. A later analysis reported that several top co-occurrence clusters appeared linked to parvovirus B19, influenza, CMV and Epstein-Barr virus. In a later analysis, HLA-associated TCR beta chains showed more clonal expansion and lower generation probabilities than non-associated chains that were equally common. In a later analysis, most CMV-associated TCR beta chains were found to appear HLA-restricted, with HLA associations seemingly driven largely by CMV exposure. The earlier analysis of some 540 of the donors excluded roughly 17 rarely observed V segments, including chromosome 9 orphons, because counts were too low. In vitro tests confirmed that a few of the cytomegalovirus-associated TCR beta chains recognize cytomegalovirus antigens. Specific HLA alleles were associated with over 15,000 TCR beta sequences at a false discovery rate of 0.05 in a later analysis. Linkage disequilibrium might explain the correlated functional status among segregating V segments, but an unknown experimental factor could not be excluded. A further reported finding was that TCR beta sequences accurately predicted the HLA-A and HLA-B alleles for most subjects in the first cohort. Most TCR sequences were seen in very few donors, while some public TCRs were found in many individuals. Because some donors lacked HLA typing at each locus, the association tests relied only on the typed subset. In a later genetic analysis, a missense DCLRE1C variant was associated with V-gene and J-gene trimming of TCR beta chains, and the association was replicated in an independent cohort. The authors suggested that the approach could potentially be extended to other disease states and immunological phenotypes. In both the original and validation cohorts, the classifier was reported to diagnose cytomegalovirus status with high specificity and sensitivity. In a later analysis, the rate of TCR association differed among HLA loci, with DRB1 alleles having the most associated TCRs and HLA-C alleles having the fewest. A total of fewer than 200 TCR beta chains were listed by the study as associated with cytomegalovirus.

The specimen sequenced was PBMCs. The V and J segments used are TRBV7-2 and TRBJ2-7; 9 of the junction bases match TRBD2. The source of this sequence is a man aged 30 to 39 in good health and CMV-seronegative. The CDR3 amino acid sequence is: CASSLQRGAEQYF. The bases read TGTGCCAGCAGCTTACAGCGGGGGGCCGAGCAGTACTTC.